The subject of this entry is one T cell receptor beta chain. In the study's own analysis: Scientists estimated how many nucleated cells there were by amplifying reference gene primers. The protocol was immunoSEQ multiplex PCR, while the TCRdb copy is restricted to in-frame clones and leaves out a portion. V and J calls and clone size are those listed in that table; D and trimming were worked out from the DNA. The data contain 90,000 to 120,000 clones, around 90% of them singletons. This sample was taken from a study of blood T cell repertoires in COVID-19. Study-wide context: There were acute and convalescent COVID-19 samples, and they came from the United States, Italy and Spain. PBMCs, B-cell-depleted T cells, or T cells provided the cDNA or gDNA that made up the material.

Germline CDR1 and CDR2: MNHEY and SVGAGI. V lost 6 bases and J lost 11, with 19 bases in between. CDR3 length: 13 amino acids. This TCR was recovered from a middle-aged man with active or convalescent COVID-19. Specimen: peripheral blood. V usage is TRBV6-5 and J usage is TRBJ1-2, with D perhaps matching TRBD1 (6 bases). The CDR3 DNA reads TGTGCCAGCAGCCGAGGGGGGGTTACCACATACACCTTC. As protein: CASSRGGVTTYTF.